This T cell receptor (beta chain) was found in a study of persistence of HIV-infected CD4 T cells. Study-level information: A median of approximately eight years of suppressive ART preceded sampling. Study findings and constraints: TCRbeta richness was lower in CMV- and Gag-responding cells than in anti-CD3/anti-CD28-responding cells. TCR oligoclonality correlated with proviral oligoclonality in the same sorted populations.

This clone appeared once. Its antigen is unidentified. Stimulation used 8.5 to 10 ug/mL lysate from CMV-infected fibroblasts. Sorted nonresponding memory CD4+ T cells were CD40L-negative, CD69-negative, CD45RO-high. A roughly 17-hour stimulation of CD8-depleted PBMCs used anti-CD28/CD49d costimulation, CD40-blocking antibody and enfuvirtide. This was the immunoSEQ version 4 assay in survey mode. TCRdb's copy holds only in-frame clones and misses some; the assay was immunoSEQ multiplex PCR. There are 35,000 to 40,000 clones in the sample; approximately 80% occur only once, and roughly 1.7% lies in the top ten. V lost 4 bases and J lost 2, with 14 bases in between. Germline V CDR1 and CDR2: LNHNV, YYDKDF (reference sequence). This CDR3 comprises 15 residues.

The V and J genes are TRBV15 and TRBJ1-1; the D gene is possibly TRBD1 (5 bases). The source of this sequence is an adult man with HIV who was CMV-seropositive. The sample here was CD4+ T cells sorted from PBMCs after approximately 19-hour stimulation, taken from a patient who received antiretroviral therapy. This CDR3 reads CATSTYVGGNTEAFF. In DNA form, the CDR3 reads TGTGCCACCAGCACTTACGTGGGGGGAAACACTGAAGCTTTCTTT.